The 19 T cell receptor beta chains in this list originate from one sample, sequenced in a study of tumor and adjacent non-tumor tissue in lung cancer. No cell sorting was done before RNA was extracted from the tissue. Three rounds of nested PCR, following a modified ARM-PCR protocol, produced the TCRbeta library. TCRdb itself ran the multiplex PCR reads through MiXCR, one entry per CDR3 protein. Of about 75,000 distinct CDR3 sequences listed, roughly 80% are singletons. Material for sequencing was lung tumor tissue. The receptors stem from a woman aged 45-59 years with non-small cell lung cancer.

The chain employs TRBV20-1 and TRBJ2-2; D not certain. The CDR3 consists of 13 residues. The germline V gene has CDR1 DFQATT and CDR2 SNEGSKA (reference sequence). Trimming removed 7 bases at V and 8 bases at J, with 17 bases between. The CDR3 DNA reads TGCAGTGTCGCCCGTGGGCCAACAGGGGAGCTGTTTTTT. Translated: CSVARGPTGELFF.

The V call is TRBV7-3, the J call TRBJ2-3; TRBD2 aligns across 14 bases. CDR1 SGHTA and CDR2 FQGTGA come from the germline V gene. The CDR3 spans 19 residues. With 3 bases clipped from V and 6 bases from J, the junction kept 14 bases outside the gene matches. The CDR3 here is CASSFHPLGLAGDEDTQYF. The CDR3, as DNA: TGTGCCAGCAGCTTCCACCCTCTGGGACTAGCGGGAGACGAGGATACGCAGTATTTT.

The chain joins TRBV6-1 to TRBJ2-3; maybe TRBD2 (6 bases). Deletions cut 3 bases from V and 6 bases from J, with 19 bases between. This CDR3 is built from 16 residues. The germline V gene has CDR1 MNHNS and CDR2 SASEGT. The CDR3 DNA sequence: TGTGCCAGCAGTGAGATCTTAGCTGGAGGGTGCGATACGCAGTATTTT. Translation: CASSEILAGGCDTQYF.

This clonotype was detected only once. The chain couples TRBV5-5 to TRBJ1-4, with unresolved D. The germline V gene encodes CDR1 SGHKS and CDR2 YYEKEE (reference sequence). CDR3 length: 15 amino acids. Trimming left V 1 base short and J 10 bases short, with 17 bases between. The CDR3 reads CASSLIRSRDGKLFF. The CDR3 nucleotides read TGTGCCAGCAGCTTGATCAGGTCTCGAGATGGAAAACTGTTTTTT.

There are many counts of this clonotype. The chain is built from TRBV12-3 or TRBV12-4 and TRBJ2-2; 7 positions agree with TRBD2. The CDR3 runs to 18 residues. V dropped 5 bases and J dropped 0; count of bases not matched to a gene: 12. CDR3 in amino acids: CASSRHALGLTNTGELFF. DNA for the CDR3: TGTGCCAGCAGTAGACACGCCTTGGGACTAACGAACACCGGGGAGCTGTTTTTT.

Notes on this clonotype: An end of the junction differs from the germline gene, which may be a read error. The CDR3: CASRQDGGTSLYNEEFF. For the CDR3, the DNA is TGCGCCAGCCGCCAAGACGGGGGGACTAGCCTTTACAATGAGGAGTTCTTC. This chain joins TRBV4-1 and TRBJ2-1; 9 bases map to TRBD2. The CDR3 length is 17 residues. The V gene's germline CDR1 is MGHRA and CDR2 YSYEKL.

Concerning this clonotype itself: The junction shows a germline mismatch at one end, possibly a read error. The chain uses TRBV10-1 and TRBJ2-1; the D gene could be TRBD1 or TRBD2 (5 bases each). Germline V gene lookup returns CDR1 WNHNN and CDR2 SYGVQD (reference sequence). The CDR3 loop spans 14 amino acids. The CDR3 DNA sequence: TGCGGCAGCAGTGAGTCTGGGGCGGGTGACGAGCAGTTCTTC. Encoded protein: CGSSESGAGDEQFF.

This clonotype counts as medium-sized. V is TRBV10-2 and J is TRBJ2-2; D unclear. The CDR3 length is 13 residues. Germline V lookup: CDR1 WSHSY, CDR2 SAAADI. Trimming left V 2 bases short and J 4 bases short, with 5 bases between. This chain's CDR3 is CASSEAPTGELFF. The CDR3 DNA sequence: TGCGCCAGCAGTGAGGCCCCCACCGGGGAGCTGTTTTTT.

CDR3 region: CASSYYDDREGNTEAFF. The CDR3 DNA sequence: TGTGCCAGCAGTTACTATGATGATCGGGAGGGGAACACTGAAGCTTTCTTT. V is TRBV6-5 and J is TRBJ1-1, with D hard to call. This CDR3 has 17 residues. V dropped 1 base and J dropped 1 base, with 16 bases sitting between them. CDR1 and CDR2 from the germline V gene are MNHEY and SVGAGI.

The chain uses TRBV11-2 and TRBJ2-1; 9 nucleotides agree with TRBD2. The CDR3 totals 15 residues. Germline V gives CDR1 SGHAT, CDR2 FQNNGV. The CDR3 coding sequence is TGTACTAGCAGCTTAGAAGCTAGCGGGAAGGCTGAGCAGTTCTTC. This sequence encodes CTSSLEASGKAEQFF.

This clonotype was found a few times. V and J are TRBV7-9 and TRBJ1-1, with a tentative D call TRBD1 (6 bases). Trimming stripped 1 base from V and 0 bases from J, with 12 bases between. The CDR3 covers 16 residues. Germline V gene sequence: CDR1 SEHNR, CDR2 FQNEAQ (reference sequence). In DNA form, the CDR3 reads TGTGCCAGCAGCTTAGGCGGCAGGGGCATGAACACTGAAGCTTTCTTT. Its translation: CASSLGGRGMNTEAFF.

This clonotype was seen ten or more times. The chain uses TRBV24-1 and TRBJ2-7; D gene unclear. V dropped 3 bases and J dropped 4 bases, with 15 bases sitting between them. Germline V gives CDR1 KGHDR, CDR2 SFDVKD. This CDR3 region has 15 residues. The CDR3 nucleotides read TGTGCCACCAGTGATCCTGCTAGAGGAAGGTACGAGCAGTACTTC. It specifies CATSDPARGRYEQYF.

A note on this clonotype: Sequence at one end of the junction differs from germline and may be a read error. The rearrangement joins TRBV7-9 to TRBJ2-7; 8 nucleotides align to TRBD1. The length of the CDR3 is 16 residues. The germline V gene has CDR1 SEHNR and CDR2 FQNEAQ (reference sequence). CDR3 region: CASSPSAWTGIYEQYF. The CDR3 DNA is TGCGCCAGCAGCCCTTCGGCCTGGACAGGGATCTACGAGCAGTACTTC.

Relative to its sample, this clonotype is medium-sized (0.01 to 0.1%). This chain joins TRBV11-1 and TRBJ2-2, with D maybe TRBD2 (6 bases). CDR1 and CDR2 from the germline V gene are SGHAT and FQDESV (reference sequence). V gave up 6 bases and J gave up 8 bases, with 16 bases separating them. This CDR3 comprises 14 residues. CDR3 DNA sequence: TGTGCCAGCAGTTGGAGAACGGGAGTTGGGGAGCTGTTTTTT. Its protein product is CASSWRTGVGELFF.

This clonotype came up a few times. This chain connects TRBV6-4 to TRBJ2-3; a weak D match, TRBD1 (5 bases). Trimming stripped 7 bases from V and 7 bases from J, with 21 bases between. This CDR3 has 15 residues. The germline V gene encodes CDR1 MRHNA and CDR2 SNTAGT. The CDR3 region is CASTPWAGSAYTQYF. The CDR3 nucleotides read TGTGCCAGCACCCCCTGGGCAGGGTCCGCATATACGCAGTATTTT.

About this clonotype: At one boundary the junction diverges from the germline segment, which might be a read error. The CDR3: CASARNIAIQEIQYF. The CDR3 nucleotides read TGTGCTAGTGCACGAAACATAGCGATCCAAGAGATCCAGTACTTC. The chain employs TRBV12-5 and TRBJ2-5; D is perhaps TRBD2 (5 bases). The CDR3 has 15 residues. CDR1 is LGHNT and CDR2 is FRNRAP in the germline V gene.

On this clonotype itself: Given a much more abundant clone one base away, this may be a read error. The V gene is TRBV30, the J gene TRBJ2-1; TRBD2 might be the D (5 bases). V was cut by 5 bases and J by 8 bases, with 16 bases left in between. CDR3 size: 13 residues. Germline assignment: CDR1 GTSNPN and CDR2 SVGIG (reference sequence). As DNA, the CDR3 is TGTGCCTGGGAGCGGAGCTTATACGATGAGCAGTTCTTC. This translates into CAWERSLYDEQFF.

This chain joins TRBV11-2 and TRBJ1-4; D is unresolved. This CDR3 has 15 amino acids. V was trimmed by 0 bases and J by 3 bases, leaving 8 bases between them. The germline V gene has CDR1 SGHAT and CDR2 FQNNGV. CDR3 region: CASSLDGFPNEKLFF. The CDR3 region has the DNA TGTGCCAGCAGCTTAGACGGGTTCCCTAATGAAAAACTGTTTTTT.

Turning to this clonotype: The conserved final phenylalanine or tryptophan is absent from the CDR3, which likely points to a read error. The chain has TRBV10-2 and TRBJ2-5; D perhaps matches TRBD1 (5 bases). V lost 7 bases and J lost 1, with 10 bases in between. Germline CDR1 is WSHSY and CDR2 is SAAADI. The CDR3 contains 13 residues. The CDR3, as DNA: TGCGCCAGCAACCCCAGGGCCCAAGAGACCCAGTACTCC. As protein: CASNPRAQETQYS.